A selection of T cell receptor beta chains follows, all from one sample in a study of T cells in Graves' hyperthyroidism and ophthalmopathy. TCRdb reprocessed the multiplex PCR reads with MiXCR, giving one entry per CDR3 protein. The table has around 600,000 distinct CDR3 sequences, around 15% seen once. Source material: blood. The receptors originated from a woman in her forties or fifties with Graves' ophthalmopathy. Each CDR3 is given with its conserved first and last residue. D genes are given only for firm matches. Clone size appears in some rows only: once, few, many, or a class for an expanded clone.

j_call: TRBJ2-2
v_call: TRBV5-1
clone_size: few
d_call: TRBD2
cdr3_nt: TGCGCCAGCAGCTATCCGCCGGGAGGAACCGGGGAGCTGTTTTTT
cdr3_aa: CASSYPPGGTGELFF

j_call: TRBJ1-5
v_call: TRBV5-1
clone_size: few
d_call: -
cdr3_nt: TGCGCCAGCACAGATAGCAATCAGCCCCAGCATTTT
cdr3_aa: CASTDSNQPQHF

j_call: TRBJ2-3
v_call: TRBV12-3/TRBV12-4
clone_size: many
d_call: TRBD1
cdr3_nt: TGTGCCAGCAGTGGGACAGTTGCTAGCACAGATACGCAGTATTTT
cdr3_aa: CASSGTVASTDTQYF

j_call: TRBJ2-1
v_call: TRBV5-5
clone_size: -
d_call: TRBD2
cdr3_nt: TGTGCCAGCAGTGGGGGACTAGCGGGAGGGCACTACAATGAGCAGTTCTTC
cdr3_aa: CASSGGLAGGHYNEQFF

j_call: TRBJ2-7
v_call: TRBV28
clone_size: many
d_call: TRBD2
cdr3_nt: TGTGCCTTTTCTAGCGGGAGGGCCGGCGAGCAGTACTTC
cdr3_aa: CAFSSGRAGEQYF

j_call: TRBJ2-5
v_call: TRBV20-1
clone_size: -
d_call: TRBD2
cdr3_nt: TGCAGTGCCCCAAGGGTGGCCCAGCGGGAGGAGACCCAGTACTTC
cdr3_aa: CSAPRVAQREETQYF

j_call: TRBJ2-1
v_call: TRBV4-2
clone_size: few
d_call: TRBD2
cdr3_nt: TGTGCCAGCAGCCAATCCGGGACTAGCGGACACAATGAGCAGTTCTTC
cdr3_aa: CASSQSGTSGHNEQFF

j_call: TRBJ1-2
v_call: TRBV15
clone_size: -
d_call: TRBD1
cdr3_nt: TGTGCCACCAGCAGTGGTTCCGGGACAGCTTATGGCTACACCTTC
cdr3_aa: CATSSGSGTAYGYTF

j_call: TRBJ2-7
v_call: TRBV7-9
clone_size: many
d_call: TRBD2
cdr3_nt: TGTGCCAGCAGCTTAGTATTTCGGGAGGACTCCTACGAGCAGTACTTC
cdr3_aa: CASSLVFREDSYEQYF

j_call: TRBJ2-1
v_call: TRBV19
clone_size: -
d_call: TRBD2
cdr3_nt: TGTGCCAGTAGTTCGGGATCTAGCGGGAGCAATGAGCAGTTCTTC
cdr3_aa: CASSSGSSGSNEQFF

j_call: TRBJ2-7
v_call: TRBV28
clone_size: many
d_call: TRBD1
cdr3_nt: TGTGCCAGCAGTCGCTGGGGACAGGAAACCTACGAGCAGTACTTC
cdr3_aa: CASSRWGQETYEQYF

j_call: TRBJ2-1
v_call: TRBV25-1
clone_size: -
d_call: -
cdr3_nt: TGTGCCAGCAGTGAGGGGGGCAATCTTCTTAGCGGCTACAATGAGCAGTTCTTC
cdr3_aa: CASSEGGNLLSGYNEQFF

j_call: TRBJ2-7
v_call: TRBV14
clone_size: many
d_call: -
cdr3_nt: TGTGCCAGCAGTTCAACCTCTCGTGAGCAGTACTTC
cdr3_aa: CASSSTSREQYF

j_call: TRBJ1-1
v_call: TRBV18
clone_size: many
d_call: TRBD1
cdr3_nt: TGTGCCAGCTCACCGGGGACAGTCACTGAAGCTTTCTTT
cdr3_aa: CASSPGTVTEAFF

j_call: TRBJ2-5
v_call: TRBV5-1
clone_size: -
d_call: TRBD1
cdr3_nt: TGCGCCAGCAGCACCAGCGGACAGGGAGAGGCCCAGTACTTC
cdr3_aa: CASSTSGQGEAQYF

j_call: TRBJ1-1
v_call: TRBV7-9
clone_size: many
d_call: -
cdr3_nt: TGTGCCAGCAGCTTAGCTCCGACAGGAGCTTTCTTT
cdr3_aa: CASSLAPTGAFF

j_call: TRBJ1-1
v_call: TRBV13
clone_size: -
d_call: TRBD1
cdr3_nt: TGTGCCAGCAGCCCTTGGACAGGGGGCAAGAACACTGAAGCTTTCTTT
cdr3_aa: CASSPWTGGKNTEAFF

j_call: TRBJ2-1
v_call: TRBV9
clone_size: many
d_call: TRBD2
cdr3_nt: TGTGCCAGCAGCGTAGGACTAGCGGGAACATACAATGAGCAGTTCTTC
cdr3_aa: CASSVGLAGTYNEQFF

j_call: TRBJ2-7
v_call: TRBV6-1
clone_size: few
d_call: -
cdr3_nt: TGTGCCAGCCGGCGAGGCCGTATCTACGAGCAGTACTTC
cdr3_aa: CASRRGRIYEQYF

j_call: TRBJ2-2
v_call: TRBV5-1
clone_size: many
d_call: -
cdr3_nt: TGCGCCAGCAGCGCAGCGGGTGGTTCTCTAATCGCCGGGGAGCTGTTTTTT
cdr3_aa: CASSAAGGSLIAGELFF

j_call: TRBJ2-2
v_call: TRBV12-3/TRBV12-4
clone_size: many
d_call: -
cdr3_nt: TGTGCCAGCACAGGGTCTGAAAAGAACACCGGGGAGCTGTTTTTT
cdr3_aa: CASTGSEKNTGELFF

j_call: TRBJ2-2
v_call: TRBV24-1
clone_size: few
d_call: TRBD1
cdr3_nt: TGTGCCACCAGTGGGCCCGTCGGGACAGTCACCGGGGAGCTGTTTTTT
cdr3_aa: CATSGPVGTVTGELFF

j_call: TRBJ2-2
v_call: TRBV29-1
clone_size: -
d_call: -
cdr3_nt: TGCAGCGTTGAATGGACCGGGAAGCTGTTTTTT
cdr3_aa: CSVEWTGKLFF

j_call: TRBJ1-2
v_call: TRBV28
clone_size: many
d_call: TRBD1
cdr3_nt: TGTGCCAGCAGAGGGACAGGGGAGGGCTATGGCTACACCTTC
cdr3_aa: CASRGTGEGYGYTF

j_call: TRBJ1-2
v_call: TRBV11-2
clone_size: many
d_call: -
cdr3_nt: TGTGCCAGCAGCTTGCGGTTGTCTGGCCATGGCTACACCTTC
cdr3_aa: CASSLRLSGHGYTF

j_call: TRBJ2-2
v_call: TRBV27
clone_size: -
d_call: -
cdr3_nt: TGTGCCAGCAGTCCTACTCCTCAAGGTCTCTTCGGGGAGCTGTTTTTT
cdr3_aa: CASSPTPQGLFGELFF

j_call: TRBJ1-6
v_call: TRBV30
clone_size: many
d_call: -
cdr3_nt: TGTGCCTGGAGTAGGACCGTTTCACCCCTCCACTTT
cdr3_aa: CAWSRTVSPLHF

j_call: TRBJ2-7
v_call: TRBV12-3/TRBV12-4
clone_size: once
d_call: TRBD2
cdr3_nt: TGTGCCAGCAGTCCCTTAGCGGGAGGGACCCCAACCTACGAGCAGTACTTC
cdr3_aa: CASSPLAGGTPTYEQYF

j_call: TRBJ1-3
v_call: TRBV18
clone_size: few
d_call: -
cdr3_nt: TGTGCCAGCTCACCTACCAGGACCTCTGGAAACACCATATATTTT
cdr3_aa: CASSPTRTSGNTIYF

j_call: TRBJ2-3
v_call: TRBV15
clone_size: many
d_call: -
cdr3_nt: TGTGCCACCAGCAGAGTTGGGTCTAGCACAGATACGCAGTATTTT
cdr3_aa: CATSRVGSSTDTQYF

j_call: TRBJ2-1
v_call: TRBV14
clone_size: -
d_call: -
cdr3_nt: TGTGCCAGCAGCCAAGTGTCAGGGGGGAATGAGCAGTTCTTC
cdr3_aa: CASSQVSGGNEQFF

j_call: TRBJ2-7
v_call: TRBV5-8
clone_size: once
d_call: -
cdr3_nt: TGTGCCAGCAGCTTGGAAATGGAGGGGACCTACGAGCAGTACTTC
cdr3_aa: CASSLEMEGTYEQYF

j_call: TRBJ1-5
v_call: TRBV6-1
clone_size: many
d_call: TRBD1
cdr3_nt: TGTGCCAGCAGTTCGGACAGGGGGCAGAGTCAGCCCCAGCATTTT
cdr3_aa: CASSSDRGQSQPQHF